A selection of T cell receptor beta chains follows, all from one sample in a study of T cell responses to AZD1222 COVID-19 vaccine. Sequencing used immunoSEQ multiplex PCR; TCRdb keeps in-frame clones, though not all of them. The data contain approximately 65,000 clones, approximately 91% of them singletons. Sequencing used peripheral blood, obtained on day 0 of AZD1222 vaccination. These TCRs come from an adult in good health. Both conserved end residues are part of each CDR3. The D gene is left open where the match is weak. Clone size is stated in some rows and not others, as once, few, many or a class when expanded.

D gene	clone size	V gene	J gene	CDR3 DNA	CDR3 protein
.	.	TRBV4-1	TRBJ2-5	TGCGCCAGCAGCCCGGAGGTAGAAGAGACCCAGTACTTC	CASSPEVEETQYF
.	.	TRBV5-6	TRBJ1-1	TGTGCCAGCAGCTCCTATCCCGGGGAAAACACTGAAGCTTTCTTT	CASSSYPGENTEAFF
.	.	TRBV7-9	TRBJ2-7	TGTGCCAGCAGCTTAGTCCGAGACCAAACCTACGAGCAGTACTTC	CASSLVRDQTYEQYF
.	.	TRBV30	TRBJ1-3	TGTGCCTGGAGTGTAGGACGCTCTGGAAACACCATATATTTT	CAWSVGRSGNTIYF
.	.	TRBV29-1	TRBJ2-7	TGCAGCGGACTGGGTAGCTCCTACGAGCAGTACTTC	CSGLGSSYEQYF
.	.	TRBV20-1	TRBJ1-2	TGCAGTGCTAGTTACCCCCAAGGGGAGTCTGGCTACACCTTC	CSASYPQGESGYTF
.	once	TRBV5-1	TRBJ2-1	TGCGCCAGCAGCTTGACGGGCAACAATGAGCAGTTCTTC	CASSLTGNNEQFF
TRBD1	.	TRBV10-3	TRBJ1-2	TGTGCCATCAGCGGACAGGGGGCCTATGGCTACACCTTC	CAISGQGAYGYTF
.	few	TRBV18	TRBJ1-5	TGTGCCAGCTCACCTGAGGGGGGCAATCAGCCCCAGCATTTT	CASSPEGGNQPQHF
.	.	TRBV7-9	TRBJ2-6	TGTGCCAGCAGCTTACAGGAATCGGGGGCCAACGTCCTGACTTTC	CASSLQESGANVLTF
.	.	TRBV7-2	TRBJ2-5	TGTGCCAGCAGCTTAGCGGGATTAGGAGAGACCCAGTACTTC	CASSLAGLGETQYF
.	once	TRBV11-3	TRBJ2-2	TGTGCCAGCAGCTTAAGGGCGAACACCGGGGAGCTGTTTTTT	CASSLRANTGELFF
TRBD1	.	TRBV7-9	TRBJ1-6	TGTGCCAGCAGCTTAATGGGGACAGGGGGCTCACCCCTCCACTTT	CASSLMGTGGSPLHF